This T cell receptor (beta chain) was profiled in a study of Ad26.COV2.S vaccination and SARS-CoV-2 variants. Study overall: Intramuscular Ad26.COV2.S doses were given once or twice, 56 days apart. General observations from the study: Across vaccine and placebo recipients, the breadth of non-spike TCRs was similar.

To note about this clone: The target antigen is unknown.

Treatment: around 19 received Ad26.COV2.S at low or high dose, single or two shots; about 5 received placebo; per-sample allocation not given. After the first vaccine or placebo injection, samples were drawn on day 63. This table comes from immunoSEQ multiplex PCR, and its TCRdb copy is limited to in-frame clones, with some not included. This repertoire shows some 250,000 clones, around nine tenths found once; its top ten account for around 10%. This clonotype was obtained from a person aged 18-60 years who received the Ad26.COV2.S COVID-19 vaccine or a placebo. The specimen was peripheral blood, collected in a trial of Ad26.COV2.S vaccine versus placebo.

The CDR3 DNA reads as TGTGCCAGCAGCGCCGGGACAGGCAATCAGCCCCAGCATTTT. It translates to CASSAGTGNQPQHF. The chain is built from TRBV27 and TRBJ1-5, with 7 bases identical to TRBD1. V lost 6 bases and J lost 2; bases outside the gene matches: 4. CDR1 and CDR2 from the germline V gene are MNHEY and SMNVEV (reference sequence). The CDR3 totals 14 residues.